Each of the 5 T cell receptor beta chains below was sequenced from the same sample in a study of vaccination and CD4 T cells after COVID-19. Sample treatment: roughly 10-day PBMC culture with coronavirus spike peptide pools or control peptides (ViraFEST assay). Before the COVID-19 pandemic (2011-2018), CD4+ T cells were obtained from the unexposed donor. Antigens of these TCRs are unknown. Scientists ran DNA taken from cultured CD4+ T cells through the Oncomine TCR Beta short-read assay for sequencing. TCRdb re-analysed the PCR reads in MiXCR, keeping a single row per CDR3 protein. This table has fewer than 6,500 distinct CDR3 sequences, nearly 35% appearing once. Sequencing was carried out using CD4+ T cells from blood, cultured in vitro. The receptor set was obtained from a human donor in good health.

This clonotype occurred a few times. This rearrangement joins TRBV6-1 to TRBJ2-2, with no clear D. This CDR3 has 15 residues. CDR1 is MNHNS, CDR2 SASEGT, per germline. V lost 4 bases and J lost 5, with 14 bases in between. CDR3 residues: CASSGVQTATGELFF. The CDR3 region has the DNA TGTGCCAGCAGTGGGGTCCAGACTGCGACCGGGGAGCTGTTTTTT.

The rearrangement links TRBV20-1 to TRBJ1-1, with a tentative D call TRBD1 (5 bases). V gave up 6 bases and J gave up 6 bases, with 26 bases separating them. The CDR3 runs to 16 residues. Germline loops: CDR1 DFQATT, CDR2 SNEGSKA (reference sequence). CDR3 DNA sequence: TGCAGTGCCCCAAACGCGGGACTTGGTTTGATAGCTGAAGCTTTCTTT. Protein sequence: CSAPNAGLGLIAEAFF.

This chain connects TRBV20-1 to TRBJ1-2, with 8 bases fitting TRBD1. The CDR3 is 14 amino acids. V dropped 7 bases and J dropped 3; count of bases not matched to a gene: 10. Germline V gene data show CDR1 as DFQATT and CDR2 as SNEGSKA (reference sequence). Here the CDR3 reads CSVKDRDLDYGYTF. DNA of the CDR3: TGCAGTGTTAAGGACAGGGACCTCGACTATGGCTACACCTTC.

The chain joins TRBV9 to TRBJ2-3; 10 bases are a match to TRBD2. Germline V lookup: CDR1 SGDLS, CDR2 YYNGEE. The CDR3 extends over 17 amino acids. The J segment lost 0 bases and the V segment lost 0 bases, leaving 4 bases of the junction unmatched. The CDR3 sequence: CASSVEIAGGSTDTQYF. The CDR3 bases are TGTGCCAGCAGCGTAGAAATAGCGGGGGGTAGCACAGATACGCAGTATTTT.

The chain carries TRBV24-1 and TRBJ2-3, with 7 bases identical to TRBD2. The V and J ends lost 9 bases and 1 base, in that order; junction bases with no gene match: 3. CDR3 size: 13 residues. The V gene's germline CDR1 is KGHDR and CDR2 SFDVKD. The CDR3 spells CATGGGGTDTQYF. CDR3 sequence (DNA): TGTGCCACCGGTGGGGGGGGCACAGATACGCAGTATTTT.